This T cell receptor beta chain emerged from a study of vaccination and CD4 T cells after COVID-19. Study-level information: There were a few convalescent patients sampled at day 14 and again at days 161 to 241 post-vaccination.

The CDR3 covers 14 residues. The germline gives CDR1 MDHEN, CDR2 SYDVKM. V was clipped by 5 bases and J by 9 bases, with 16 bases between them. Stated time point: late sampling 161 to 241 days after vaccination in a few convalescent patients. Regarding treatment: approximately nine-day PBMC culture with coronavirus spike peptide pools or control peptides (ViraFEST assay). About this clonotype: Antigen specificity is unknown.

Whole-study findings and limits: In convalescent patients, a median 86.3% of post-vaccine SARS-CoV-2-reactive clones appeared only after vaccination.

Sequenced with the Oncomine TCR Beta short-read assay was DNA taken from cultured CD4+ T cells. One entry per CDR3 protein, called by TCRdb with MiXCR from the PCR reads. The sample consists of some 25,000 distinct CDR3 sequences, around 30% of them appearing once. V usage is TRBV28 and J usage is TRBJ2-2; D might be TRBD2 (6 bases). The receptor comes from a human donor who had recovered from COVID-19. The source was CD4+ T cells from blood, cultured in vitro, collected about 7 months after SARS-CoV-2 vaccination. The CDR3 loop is CASSGDSKGWELFF. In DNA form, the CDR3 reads TGTGCCAGCAGTGGGGACTCCAAAGGTTGGGAGCTGTTTTTT. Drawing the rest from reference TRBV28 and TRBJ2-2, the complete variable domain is DVKVTQSSRYLVKRTGEKVFLECVQDMDHENMFWYRQDPGLGLRLIYFSYDVKMKEKGDIPEGYSVSREKKERFSLILESASTNQTSMYLCASSGDSKGWELFFGEGSRLTVL.